These 22 T cell receptor beta chains were all obtained from the same sample, sequenced in a study of CD8 T cells in Susac syndrome. Reverse transcription used 0.5 to 1 ug RNA and random hexamers. TCRdb recomputed calls from the immunoSEQ multiplex PCR reads with MiXCR, one row per CDR3 protein. The data show about 200,000 distinct CDR3 sequences, 85% to 95% seen once. The specimen sequenced was CD4+ T cells from PBMCs. The receptors derive from a human donor in good health.

This sequence joins TRBV29-1 and TRBJ2-5; TRBD2 agrees at 7 bases. V trimming: 8 bases; J trimming: 4 bases; junction bases outside the gene matches: 10. The CDR3 covers 13 residues. Germline lookup yields CDR1 SQVTM and CDR2 ANQGSEA. The CDR3 DNA reads as TGCAGCCCGGCCGCGTCTAGCGGAGAGACCCAGTACTTC. Its translation: CSPAASSGETQYF.

CDR3 region: CASGQGRPGYTF. The CDR3 region has the DNA TGTGCCAGCGGACAGGGGCGGCCTGGCTACACCTTC. The chain uses TRBV9 and TRBJ1-2; 9 bases are a match to TRBD1. J gave up 7 bases and V 7 bases, and 5 bases lay outside the gene matches. Germline-derived CDR1 and CDR2 are SGDLS and YYNGEE. The CDR3 extends over 12 amino acids.

The chain has TRBV20-1 and TRBJ2-3; 7 bases align to TRBD2. The J segment lost 4 bases and the V segment lost 5 bases, leaving 15 bases of the junction unmatched. Per germline, CDR1 DFQATT and CDR2 SNEGSKA (reference sequence). The CDR3 extends over 16 amino acids. This chain's CDR3 is CSAPLPVAGHPDTQYF. The CDR3 coding sequence is TGCAGTGCTCCTCTCCCGGTAGCGGGTCACCCAGATACGCAGTATTTT.

The chain is built from TRBV30 and TRBJ1-2; D is uncertain. The CDR3 totals 14 residues. V was pared by 4 bases and J by 1 base, with 13 bases between. The V gene's germline CDR1 is GTSNPN and CDR2 SVGIG (reference sequence). The CDR3 DNA follows: TGTGCCTGGACACGCGAAAGGATTAACTATGGCTACACCTTC. Amino acid sequence: CAWTRERINYGYTF.

The chain links TRBV2 to TRBJ2-7, with TRBD1 matching 8 bases. After removal of 4 bases from V and 2 bases from J, the junction contained 4 bases not matched to a gene. Germline V gene sequence: CDR1 SNHLY, CDR2 FYNNEI. There are 14 residues in the CDR3. As DNA, the CDR3 is TGTGCCAGCAGTGCCGGGACAGGAACCTACGAGCAGTACTTC. It yields the protein CASSAGTGTYEQYF.

This chain joins TRBV18 and TRBJ1-4, with D possibly being TRBD1 (5 bases). The CDR3 runs 14 residues. Germline CDR1 and CDR2: KGHSH and LQKENI. V gave up 1 base and J gave up 8 bases, with 11 bases separating them. The CDR3 sequence: CASSPQRGYEKLFF. The CDR3 coding sequence is TGTGCCAGCTCACCACAGCGGGGGTACGAAAAACTGTTTTTT.

The chain joins TRBV5-1 to TRBJ2-7; tentatively, D is TRBD1 (5 bases). The V end was cut by 1 base, the J end by 6 bases, with 11 bases between. The CDR3 loop spans 13 amino acids. Germline loops: CDR1 SGHRS, CDR2 YFSETQ. CDR3 amino acids: CASSLPRVPEQYV. CDR3 DNA: TGCGCCAGCAGCTTGCCCAGGGTCCCCGAGCAGTACGTC.

This clonotype has only one observation. The rearrangement links TRBV4-3 to TRBJ2-7; 7 nucleotides align to TRBD2. V lost 3 bases, J lost 0 bases, and 2 bases stayed unmatched. This CDR3 contains 14 residues. Germline V lookup: CDR1 LGHNA, CDR2 YSLEER. The CDR3 loop reads CASSQGLNSYEQYF. CDR3 sequence (DNA): TGCGCCAGCAGCCAGGGACTAAACTCCTACGAGCAGTACTTC.

V and J are TRBV11-2 and TRBJ1-2; D not certain. Germline CDR1 SGHAT, CDR2 FQNNGV. Trimming shortened V by 4 bases and J by 8 bases, and 17 bases separated the two germline ends. CDR3 length: 14 residues. The CDR3 spells CASSSLRAPGGYTF. The CDR3 nucleotides read TGTGCCAGCAGCTCCCTTCGGGCTCCTGGCGGCTACACCTTC.

The V call is TRBV7-3, the J call TRBJ2-1; D is uncertain. This CDR3 is 17 amino acids long. Trimming shortened V by 3 bases and J by 0 bases, and 15 bases separated the two germline ends. The germline CDR1 and CDR2 sequences are SGHTA and FQGTGA. CDR3 region: CASSFDPAPSSYNEQFF. The CDR3 DNA reads as TGTGCCAGCAGCTTCGACCCGGCCCCGAGCTCCTACAATGAGCAGTTCTTC.

The rearrangement joins TRBV12-3 or TRBV12-4 to TRBJ2-1, with 9 bases identical to TRBD2. This CDR3 has 15 residues. The V gene end was trimmed by 2 bases and the J gene end by 5 bases; junction bases not matched to a gene: 4. The DNA of the CDR3 is TGTGCCAGCAGTTTAAGGCTAGCGGGGCACAATGAGCAGTTCTTC. This codes for CASSLRLAGHNEQFF.

The chain carries TRBV12-3 or TRBV12-4 and TRBJ1-2, with D perhaps TRBD1 (6 bases). Trimming removed 4 bases at V and 8 bases at J, with 14 bases between. This CDR3 is 13 amino acids long. CDR3 amino acids: CASSSAGQRGYTF. For the CDR3, the DNA is TGTGCCAGCAGTTCTGCCGGACAGAGGGGCTACACCTTC.

This chain links TRBV5-1 with TRBJ2-3; D is perhaps TRBD1 or TRBD2 (5 bases each). The CDR3 extends over 16 amino acids. Germline CDR1 is SGHRS and CDR2 is YFSETQ. V was shortened by 4 bases and J by 3 bases, with 18 bases between the two germline ends. CDR3 DNA sequence: TGCGCCAGCAGCCGGGACGGTTCGGCTGAGACAGATACGCAGTATTTT. Translating gives CASSRDGSAETDTQYF.

This chain joins TRBV28 and TRBJ1-2; D gene uncertain. The CDR3 is 12 amino acids. CDR1 is MDHEN and CDR2 is SYDVKM in the germline V gene. V was pared by 1 base and J by 7 bases, with 7 bases between. As DNA, the CDR3 is TGTGCCAGCAGTTTATTATTAGGTGGCTACACCTTC. Encoded protein: CASSLLLGGYTF.

This rearrangement joins TRBV2 to TRBJ2-1; no reliable D call. The germline V gene encodes CDR1 SNHLY and CDR2 FYNNEI. CDR3 size: 14 residues. V was trimmed by 6 bases and J by 2 bases, leaving 11 bases between them. In DNA, the CDR3 is TGTGCCAGCAGACGGTCACATACCTACAATGAGCAGTTCTTC. Translating gives CASRRSHTYNEQFF.

The V call is TRBV12-3 or TRBV12-4, the J call TRBJ2-1; D may be TRBD2 (5 bases). The V and J ends lost 7 bases and 7 bases respectively, with 14 bases between them. This CDR3 region has 13 residues. Here the CDR3 reads CASTSGIGNEQFF. The DNA for the CDR3 is TGTGCCAGCACCTCGGGGATTGGGAATGAGCAGTTCTTC.

The chain couples TRBV4-3 to TRBJ2-3; D is unclear. V was pared by 1 base and J by 2 bases, with 13 bases between. Germline V gene data show CDR1 as LGHNA and CDR2 as YSLEER. The length of the CDR3 is 16 residues. This chain's CDR3 is CASSQGPSDPTDTQYF. The CDR3 nucleotides read TGCGCCAGCAGCCAAGGCCCCTCCGACCCCACAGATACGCAGTATTTT.

The chain links TRBV15 to TRBJ1-1, with D possibly TRBD1 on 5 matching bases. Trimming stripped 7 bases from V and 5 bases from J, with 23 bases between. The CDR3 totals 16 residues. Germline V gene lookup returns CDR1 LNHNV and CDR2 YYDKDF (reference sequence). The CDR3 nucleotides read TGTGCCACCACCGAGCAGGTGGGAGGGGAAGGAACTGAAGCTTTCTTT. Protein product: CATTEQVGGEGTEAFF.

The V and J genes are TRBV4-1 and TRBJ2-3; D is perhaps TRBD2 (6 bases). Germline CDR1 MGHRA, CDR2 YSYEKL. Trimming took 0 bases from V and 0 from J, leaving 19 bases between them. CDR3 length: 19 residues. The CDR3 sequence is CASSQEVPGLRASTDTQYF. In DNA form, the CDR3 reads TGCGCCAGCAGCCAAGAGGTTCCGGGACTTAGAGCTAGCACAGATACGCAGTATTTT.

The rearrangement links TRBV9 to TRBJ2-7, with TRBD1 matching over 7 bases. Germline V gene sequence: CDR1 SGDLS, CDR2 YYNGEE. The CDR3 extends over 15 amino acids. Trimming removed 0 bases from V and 3 bases from J; junction bases left unmatched: 6. CDR3: CASSVGTGPFYEQYF. The CDR3 DNA is TGTGCCAGCAGCGTAGGGACAGGTCCCTTCTACGAGCAGTACTTC.

The CDR3 sequence: CASSSGEPTRNEQFF. CDR3 DNA: TGTGCCAGCAGCTCAGGAGAGCCCACCCGCAATGAGCAGTTCTTC. This sequence joins TRBV7-2 and TRBJ2-1; no reliable D call. Germline CDR1 is SGHTA and CDR2 is FQGNSA. This CDR3 is built from 15 residues. V shed 4 bases and J shed 6 bases, with 16 bases lying between them.

This clonotype was found once. The gene calls are TRBV30 and TRBJ1-2; no definite D call. The V and J ends lost 3 bases and 5 bases respectively, with 10 bases between them. Germline values: CDR1 GTSNPN, CDR2 SVGIG (reference sequence). The CDR3 has 12 amino acids. The CDR3 reads CAWRGNKYGYTF. CDR3 nucleotides: TGTGCCTGGAGGGGGAACAAATATGGCTACACCTTC. Together with reference TRBV30 and TRBJ1-2, the CDR3 gives the full variable domain: SQTIHQWPATLVQPVGSPLSLECTVEGTSNPNLYWYRQAAGRGLQLLFYSVGIGQISSEVPQNLSASRPQDRQFILSSKKLLLSDSGFYLCAWRGNKYGYTFGSGTRLTVV.